Below, 29 T cell receptor beta chains from the same sample are listed, as sequenced in a study of control samples from healthy donors and cancer patients. TCRdb's copy holds only in-frame clones and misses some; the assay was immunoSEQ multiplex PCR. The sample contains approximately 100,000 clones, around 89% of which appear only once. Sequencing was performed on blood. The receptors here all came from a man under 40 in good health.

The chain is built from TRBV11-2 and TRBJ1-1; D is undetermined. In germline, CDR1 is SGHAT, CDR2 FQNNGV. The CDR3 extends over 13 amino acids. Trimming took off 1 base at V and 7 bases at J, with 10 bases between the two ends. The chain's CDR3 is CASSLVGYNEAFF. CDR3 in DNA: TGTGCCAGCAGCTTAGTGGGATACAATGAAGCTTTCTTT.

This rearrangement joins TRBV9 to TRBJ1-2, with TRBD1 identical over 7 bases. The trim removed 3 bases at V and 7 bases at J, leaving 6 bases unmatched. This CDR3 is built from 13 residues. The germline CDR1 and CDR2 sequences are SGDLS and YYNGEE. CDR3 loop: CASSADRSGGYTF. Here the CDR3 DNA reads TGTGCCAGCAGCGCGGACAGGTCGGGTGGCTACACCTTC.

This clone was counted a single time. The V gene is TRBV28, the J gene TRBJ2-7; 10 bases match TRBD2. Trimming removed 2 bases from V and 1 base from J; junction bases left unmatched: 5. The V gene's germline CDR1 is MDHEN and CDR2 SYDVKM. The CDR3 has 16 residues. In DNA form, the CDR3 reads TGTGCCAGCAGTTTACCCCCAGCGGGGGGGTCCTACGAGCAGTACTTC. Protein sequence: CASSLPPAGGSYEQYF.

Here the CDR3 DNA reads TGTGCCAGCACCAACGGGGGTCGTGGGCGGGACTATGGCTACACCTTC. Translated, it gives CASTNGGRGRDYGYTF. V usage is TRBV7-9 and J usage is TRBJ1-2; D perhaps matches TRBD1 (5 bases). Trimming shortened V by 7 bases and J by 3 bases, and 21 bases separated the two germline ends. This CDR3 is 16 amino acids long. Germline values: CDR1 SEHNR, CDR2 FQNEAQ (reference sequence).

The chain couples TRBV6-2 or TRBV6-3 to TRBJ2-3; no clear D gene. This CDR3 spans 14 amino acids. In germline, CDR1 is MNHEY, CDR2 SVGEGT. Between the trimmed V and J ends, which lost 3 bases and 7 bases, there was a span of 14 bases. CDR3 sequence: CASSYSSQINTQYF. Here the CDR3 DNA reads TGTGCCAGCAGTTATTCCTCCCAGATAAATACGCAGTATTTT.

Only one count was recorded for this clone. This CDR3 is CASSLGLVYEQYF. CDR3 sequence (DNA): TGTGCCAGCAGTTTGGGTCTAGTCTACGAGCAGTACTTC. V gene TRBV12-3 or TRBV12-4 combines with J gene TRBJ2-7; D is unresolved. Deletions cut 3 bases from V and 3 bases from J, with 9 bases between. The CDR3 spans 13 residues.

The chain has TRBV4-3 and TRBJ1-1; D uncertain. Germline CDR1 and CDR2: LGHNA and YSLEER. The length of the CDR3 is 14 residues. V was shortened by 1 base and J by 0 bases, with 6 bases between the two germline ends. The CDR3 loop is CASSQVGLNTEAFF. The CDR3 DNA reads as TGCGCCAGCAGCCAAGTCGGGTTGAACACTGAAGCTTTCTTT.

This rearrangement joins TRBV10-3 to TRBJ2-3; D is ambiguous. V shed 4 bases and J shed 2 bases, with 4 bases lying between them. This CDR3 has 12 residues. Per the germline V gene, CDR1 is ENHRY and CDR2 is SYGVKD. CDR3 in amino acids: CAISVFTDTQYF. In nucleotides, the CDR3 is TGTGCCATCAGTGTTTTCACAGATACGCAGTATTTT.

This clone was seen a single time. The chain joins TRBV15 to TRBJ1-1, with 12 bases aligning to TRBD1. V trimming: 3 bases; J trimming: 9 bases; junction bases outside the gene matches: 8. Germline V gene data show CDR1 as LNHNV and CDR2 as YYDKDF (reference sequence). The CDR3 loop spans 15 amino acids. The CDR3 sequence: CATSSTSRDRGQAFF. The CDR3, as DNA: TGTGCCACCAGCAGCACCTCCCGGGACAGGGGGCAAGCTTTCTTT.

The chain is built from TRBV6-5 and TRBJ2-5, with D perhaps matching TRBD2 (5 bases). This CDR3 contains 14 residues. Trimming took 5 bases from V and 4 from J, leaving 14 bases between them. Germline CDR1 MNHEY, CDR2 SVGAGI. For the CDR3, the DNA is TGTGCCAGCAGTCGAATCGTCGGGGTAGAGACCCAGTACTTC. Its protein product is CASSRIVGVETQYF.

The chain employs TRBV29-1 and TRBJ2-3; D call uncertain. Deletions cut 2 bases from V and 4 bases from J, with 10 bases between. Germline values: CDR1 SQVTM, CDR2 ANQGSEA. The CDR3 spans 13 residues. CDR3 residues: CSVELTVADTQYF. The CDR3 DNA reads TGCAGCGTTGAATTGACGGTAGCAGATACGCAGTATTTT.

This chain joins TRBV13 and TRBJ2-5; D is perhaps TRBD1 or TRBD2 (5 bases each). V lost 5 bases, J lost 6 bases, and 16 bases lay in between. CDR3 length: 14 residues. Looked up from germline, CDR1 is PRHDT and CDR2 is FYEKMQ (reference sequence). CDR3 in DNA: TGTGCCAGCAGCCTGGGACCTGGGGAGAAGACCCAGTACTTC. Amino acids: CASSLGPGEKTQYF.

The gene calls are TRBV6-6 and TRBJ1-5, with unresolved D. The V end was cut by 7 bases, the J end by 2 bases, with 12 bases between. From germline, CDR1 is MNHNY and CDR2 SVGAGI (reference sequence). The length of the CDR3 is 14 residues. The CDR3: CASTTWQGNQPQHF. CDR3 coding DNA: TGTGCCAGCACCACGTGGCAGGGCAATCAGCCCCAGCATTTT.

The rearrangement joins TRBV7-9 to TRBJ2-6; D possibly corresponds to TRBD1 (7 bases). CDR1 and CDR2 (germline): SEHNR, FQNEAQ (reference sequence). This CDR3 is built from 19 residues. V lost 1 base and J lost 0, with 16 bases in between. Here the CDR3 DNA reads TGTGCCAGCAGCTTAGATGTTCGGCAGGGGGGCTCTGGGGCCAACGTCCTGACTTTC. Translated, it gives CASSLDVRQGGSGANVLTF.

The chain uses TRBV9 and TRBJ1-4; no reliable D call. The CDR3 has 14 amino acids. Deletions cut 4 bases from V and 8 bases from J, with 15 bases between. Germline CDR1 SGDLS, CDR2 YYNGEE. In nucleotides, the CDR3 is TGTGCCAGCAGCACCCTCGGGCCCGCAGAAAAACTGTTTTTT. As protein: CASSTLGPAEKLFF.

The chain has TRBV24-1 and TRBJ1-1, with a possible D match to TRBD1 (5 bases). The CDR3 sequence is 13 residues long. Germline CDR1 and CDR2: KGHDR and SFDVKD. Between the trimmed V and J ends, which lost 9 bases and 1 base, there was a span of 11 bases. CDR3 residues: CATRETENTEAFF. The CDR3 DNA reads TGTGCCACCCGAGAGACAGAGAACACTGAAGCTTTCTTT.

The chain links TRBV27 to TRBJ2-1; D ambiguous. In germline, CDR1 is MNHEY, CDR2 SMNVEV (reference sequence). Trimming left V 3 bases short and J 8 bases short, with 8 bases between. CDR3 size: 12 residues. The CDR3 spells CASSLGVDEQFF. In DNA, the CDR3 is TGTGCCAGCAGTTTGGGCGTGGATGAGCAGTTCTTC.

This chain uses TRBV7-9 with TRBJ1-1; possibly TRBD1 for D (5 bases). Trimming shortened V by 8 bases and J by 1 base, and 17 bases separated the two germline ends. Per the germline V gene, CDR1 is SEHNR and CDR2 is FQNEAQ (reference sequence). This CDR3 is built from 15 residues. In nucleotides, the CDR3 is TGTGCCAGCGGCCCCCGGACATCCAAGAACACTGAAGCTTTCTTT. Protein sequence: CASGPRTSKNTEAFF.

V and J are TRBV2 and TRBJ1-6; D unclear. The CDR3 is 15 residues long. Germline V gene data show CDR1 as SNHLY and CDR2 as FYNNEI. V was pared by 7 bases and J by 2 bases, with 12 bases between. CDR3 coding DNA: TGTGCCAGCACAAGGGAAGGGACCTATAATTCACCCCTCCACTTT. Translation gives CASTREGTYNSPLHF.

This rearrangement joins TRBV4-3 to TRBJ2-1; 12 positions match TRBD2. V shed 0 bases, J shed 4 bases, and the junction held 10 bases outside the gene matches. In germline, CDR1 is LGHNA, CDR2 YSLEER. The CDR3 spans 19 residues. The DNA of the CDR3 is TGCGCCAGCAGCCAAGAGTCTAGCGGGAGGGCCACCCGGTACAATGAGCAGTTCTTC. Amino acid sequence: CASSQESSGRATRYNEQFF.

This rearrangement joins TRBV25-1 to TRBJ2-7; TRBD1 matches 11 bases. The CDR3 has 14 residues. The V and J ends lost 11 bases and 0 bases, in that order; junction bases with no gene match: 6. In germline, CDR1 is MGHDK, CDR2 SYGVNS. Here the CDR3 DNA reads TGTGCCCCACTGGGACAGGGGGACTCCTACGAGCAGTACTTC. Translated: CAPLGQGDSYEQYF.

This clone turned up a few times. The gene calls are TRBV29-1 and TRBJ2-3; TRBD1 or TRBD2 may be the D gene (5 bases each). The CDR3 runs 12 residues. Per the germline V gene, CDR1 is SQVTM and CDR2 is ANQGSEA. V was clipped by 6 bases and J by 2 bases, with 9 bases between them. CDR3 nucleotide sequence: TGCAGCGTAGAGGGGTACACAGATACGCAGTATTTT. This gives the protein CSVEGYTDTQYF.

The sample holds one count of this clone. The J gene is TRBJ1-6, the V gene TRBV28; D is possibly TRBD1 (5 bases). Trimming took off 6 bases at V and 2 bases at J, with 8 bases between the two ends. Per germline, CDR1 MDHEN and CDR2 SYDVKM. This CDR3 has 14 amino acids. This CDR3 is CASRQGAYNSPLHF. CDR3 bases: TGTGCCAGCAGGCAGGGCGCCTATAATTCACCCCTCCACTTT.

V and J are TRBV14 and TRBJ2-1; 12 positions agree with TRBD2. The CDR3 covers 16 residues. J lost 7 bases, V lost 1 base, and 5 bases had no gene match. CDR1 and CDR2 (germline): SGHDN, FVKESK. CDR3 in DNA: TGTGCCAGCAGCCAAGCTGGACTAGCGGGATGGAATGAGCAGTTCTTC. Translation: CASSQAGLAGWNEQFF.

The V gene is TRBV4-1, the J gene TRBJ1-2; no firm D call. There are 15 residues in the CDR3. The ends were cut back, 0 bases at V and 4 bases at J, with 12 bases in the middle. Germline V lookup: CDR1 MGHRA, CDR2 YSYEKL. Here the CDR3 DNA reads TGCGCCAGCAGCCAAGAGGTGGCGGGGAGCTATGGCTACACCTTC. Translated, it gives CASSQEVAGSYGYTF.

CDR3 nucleotides: TGTGCCAGCAGTCCAACAGGGGGCTATAATTCACCCCTCCACTTT. This sequence encodes CASSPTGGYNSPLHF. The V gene is TRBV6-5, the J gene TRBJ1-6; 8 bases are shared with TRBD1. The CDR3 spans 15 residues. CDR1 is MNHEY and CDR2 is SVGAGI in the germline V gene. With V trimmed by 5 bases and J by 3 bases, 3 bases remained unmatched.

The chain couples TRBV24-1 to TRBJ1-4; TRBD1 aligns across 8 bases. V lost 5 bases, J lost 10 bases, and 11 bases stayed unmatched. Germline CDR1 and CDR2: KGHDR and SFDVKD. CDR3 size: 15 residues. CDR3 nucleotide sequence: TGTGCCACCAGTGCTTCCGGGACAGGCACCTCAAAACTGTTTTTT. It encodes CATSASGTGTSKLFF.

The J gene is TRBJ2-5, the V gene TRBV3-1 (or the pseudogene TRBV3-2); D is perhaps TRBD1 (6 bases). Deletions cut 6 bases from V and 1 base from J, with 15 bases between. From germline, CDR1 is LGHDT and CDR2 YNNKEL (reference sequence). The CDR3 spans 15 residues. The CDR3 protein is CASSRTARSQETQYF. DNA of the CDR3: TGTGCCAGCAGTCGGACAGCCCGTTCCCAAGAGACCCAGTACTTC.

With regard to this clone: A junction end diverges from the germline sequence, so it may reflect a read error. The same CDR3 can be traced to other DNA sequences in this sample. The chain combines TRBV6-1 with TRBJ1-3; D is ambiguous. The CDR3 totals 14 residues. Per germline, CDR1 MNHNS and CDR2 SASEGT. The CDR3 spells CASSEHISGNTIYF. The CDR3 region has the DNA TGTGCCAGCAGTGAACATATTTCTGGAAATACCATATATTTT.